The sequence of this T cell receptor beta chain was determined in a study of human T cells and chemical hapten exposure. In this sample, this clonotype turned up many times. Time point here: patch test 2, 6 weeks after DPC sensitization. This sample's treatment: therapeutic diphenylcyclopropenone sensitization with weekly scalp DPC. There are 14 residues in the CDR3. V trimming: 5 bases; J trimming: 1 base; junction bases outside the gene matches: 3. Germline V gene lookup returns CDR1 SEHNR and CDR2 FQNEAQ (reference sequence). TCRdb analysed the RACE reads with MiXCR anew, one entry per CDR3 protein. The table lists roughly 150,000 distinct CDR3 sequences, roughly 10% of them singletons.

Sequencing was performed on whole blood, taken in connection with sensitization to the hapten diphenylcyclopropenone (DPC). The gene calls are TRBV7-9 and TRBJ2-3; 7 bases fit TRBD1. The receptor's source is a woman aged 45-60 years with alopecia areata. Some clones in this sample may be carry-over from other donors' samples. The CDR3 DNA follows: TGTGCCAGCAGCCCCGACAGGGGCACAGATACGCAGTATTTT. This translates into CASSPDRGTDTQYF.